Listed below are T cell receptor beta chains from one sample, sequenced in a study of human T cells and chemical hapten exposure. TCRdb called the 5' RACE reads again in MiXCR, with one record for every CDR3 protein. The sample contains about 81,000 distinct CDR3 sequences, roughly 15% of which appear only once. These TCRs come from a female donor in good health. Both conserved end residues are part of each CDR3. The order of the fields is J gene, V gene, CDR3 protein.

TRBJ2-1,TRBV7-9,CASSQGLSSDEQFF
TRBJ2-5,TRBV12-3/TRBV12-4,CASNYRGGPETQYF
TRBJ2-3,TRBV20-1,CSAPSGDEGTDTQYF
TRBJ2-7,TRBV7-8,CASSLELGGPYEQYF
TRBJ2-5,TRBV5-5,CASSLDRGETQYF
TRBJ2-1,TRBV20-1,CSARPPRRRRPYNEQFF
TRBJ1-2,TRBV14,CASSPPGGLSGYTF
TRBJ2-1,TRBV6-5,CASSPGLAGGHNNEQFF
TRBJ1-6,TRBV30,CAWTGGMTYNSPLHF
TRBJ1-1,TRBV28,CASISGSLNTEAFF
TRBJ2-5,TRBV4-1,CASSPNLAVQETQYF
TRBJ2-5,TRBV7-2,CASSSTGQETQYF
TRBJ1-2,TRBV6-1,CASSEAGNGYTF
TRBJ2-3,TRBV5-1,CASSFNTDTQYF
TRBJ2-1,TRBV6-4,CASSESTSGYNEQFF
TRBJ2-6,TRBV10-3,CAISRDSSSGANVLTF
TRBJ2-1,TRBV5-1,CASSFLAGGPVHEQFF
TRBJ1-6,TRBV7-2,CASSFAGFSPLHF
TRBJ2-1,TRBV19,CASSPSSGRAYNEQFF
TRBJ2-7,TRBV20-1,CSARDRSGNTYEQYF
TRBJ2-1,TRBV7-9,CASSLELSANEQFF
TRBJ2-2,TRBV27,CASSLSVGSGELFF
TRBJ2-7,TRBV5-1,CASSLDGAPYEQYF
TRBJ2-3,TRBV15,CATSSGSPDTQYF
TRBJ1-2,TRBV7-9,CASSRTARNYGYTF
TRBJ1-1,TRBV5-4,CASSLARRGTEAFF
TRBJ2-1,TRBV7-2,CASSPDRFSYNEQFF
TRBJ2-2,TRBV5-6,CASSLVWAEANTGELFF
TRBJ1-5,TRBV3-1,CASSPGTGGSGQPQHF
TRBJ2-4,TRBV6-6,CASSYSGQVAKNIQYF
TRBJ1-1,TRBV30,CAWRQYTMWGNTEAFF
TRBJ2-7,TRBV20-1,CSANHPAGGSYEQYF
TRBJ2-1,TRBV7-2,CASSRGDGYNEQFF